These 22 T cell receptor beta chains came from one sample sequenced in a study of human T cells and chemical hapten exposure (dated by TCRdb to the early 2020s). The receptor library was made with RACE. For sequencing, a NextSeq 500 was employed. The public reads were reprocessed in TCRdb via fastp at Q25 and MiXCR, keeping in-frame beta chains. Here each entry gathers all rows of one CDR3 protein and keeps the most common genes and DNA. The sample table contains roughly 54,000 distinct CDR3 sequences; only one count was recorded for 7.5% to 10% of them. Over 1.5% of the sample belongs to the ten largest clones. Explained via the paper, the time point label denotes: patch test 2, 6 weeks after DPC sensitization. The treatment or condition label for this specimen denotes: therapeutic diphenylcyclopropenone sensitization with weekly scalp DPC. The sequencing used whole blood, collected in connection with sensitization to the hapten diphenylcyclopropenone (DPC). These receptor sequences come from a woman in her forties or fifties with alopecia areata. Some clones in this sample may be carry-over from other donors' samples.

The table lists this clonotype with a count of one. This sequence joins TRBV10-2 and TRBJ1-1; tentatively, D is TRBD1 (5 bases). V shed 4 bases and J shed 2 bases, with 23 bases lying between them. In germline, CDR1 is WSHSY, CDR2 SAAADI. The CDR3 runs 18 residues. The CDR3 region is CASSGPGQRVIGNTEAFF. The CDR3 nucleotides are TGCGCCAGCAGTGGACCGGGGCAGAGAGTGATCGGAAACACTGAAGCTTTCTTT.

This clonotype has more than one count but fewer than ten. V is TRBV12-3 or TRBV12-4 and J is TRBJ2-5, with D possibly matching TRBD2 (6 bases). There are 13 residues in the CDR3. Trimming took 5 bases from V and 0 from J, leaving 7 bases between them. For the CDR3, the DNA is TGTGCCAGCAGTCCTAGCGACCAAGAGACCCAGTACTTC. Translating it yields CASSPSDQETQYF.

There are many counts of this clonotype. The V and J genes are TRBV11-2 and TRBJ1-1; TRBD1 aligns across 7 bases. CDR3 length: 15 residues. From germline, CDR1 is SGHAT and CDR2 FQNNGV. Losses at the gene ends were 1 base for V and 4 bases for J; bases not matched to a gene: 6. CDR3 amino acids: CASSLAVGTVTEAFF. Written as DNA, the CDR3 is TGTGCCAGCAGCTTAGCCGTAGGGACAGTCACTGAAGCTTTCTTT.

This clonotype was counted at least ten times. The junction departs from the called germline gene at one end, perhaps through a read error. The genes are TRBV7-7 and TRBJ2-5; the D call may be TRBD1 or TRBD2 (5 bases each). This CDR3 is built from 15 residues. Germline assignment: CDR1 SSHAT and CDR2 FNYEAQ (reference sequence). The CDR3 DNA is TGTGCTAGCAGCACAGGACTCTCCTCAGGGGAGACCCAGTACTTC. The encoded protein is CASSTGLSSGETQYF.

CDR3 amino acids: CASSLAREQNYGYTF. The DNA of the CDR3 is TGTGCCAGCAGCTTAGCGAGGGAGCAGAACTATGGCTACACCTTC. This rearrangement joins TRBV7-8 to TRBJ1-2, with unresolved D. The V end was cut by 0 bases, the J end by 2 bases, with 10 bases between. The length of the CDR3 is 15 residues. Per germline, CDR1 SGHVS and CDR2 FQNEAQ.

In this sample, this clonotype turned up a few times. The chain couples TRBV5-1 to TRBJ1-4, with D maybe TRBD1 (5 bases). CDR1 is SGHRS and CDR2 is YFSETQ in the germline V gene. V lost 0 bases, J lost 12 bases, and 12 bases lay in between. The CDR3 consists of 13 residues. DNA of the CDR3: TGCGCCAGCAGCTTGGACAGGTTGGGAGAACTGTTTTTT. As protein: CASSLDRLGELFF.

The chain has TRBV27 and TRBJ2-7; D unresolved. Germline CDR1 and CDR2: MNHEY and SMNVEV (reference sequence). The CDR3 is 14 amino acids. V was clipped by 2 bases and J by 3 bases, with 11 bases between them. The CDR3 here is CASSLRLDDYEQYF. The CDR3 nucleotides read TGTGCCAGCAGTTTAAGGCTGGACGACTACGAGCAGTACTTC.

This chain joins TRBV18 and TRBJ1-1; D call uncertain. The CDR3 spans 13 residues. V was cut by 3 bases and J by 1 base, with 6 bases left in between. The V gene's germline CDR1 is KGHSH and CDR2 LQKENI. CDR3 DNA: TGTGCCAGCTCACCTTCGGAGAACACTGAAGCTTTCTTT. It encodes CASSPSENTEAFF.

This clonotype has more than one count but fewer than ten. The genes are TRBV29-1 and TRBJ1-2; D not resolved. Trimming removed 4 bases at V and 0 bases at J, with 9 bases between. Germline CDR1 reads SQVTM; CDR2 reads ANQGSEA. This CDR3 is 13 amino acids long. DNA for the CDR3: TGCAGCGTTGTGTGGGCAACTAACTATGGCTACACCTTC. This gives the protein CSVVWATNYGYTF.

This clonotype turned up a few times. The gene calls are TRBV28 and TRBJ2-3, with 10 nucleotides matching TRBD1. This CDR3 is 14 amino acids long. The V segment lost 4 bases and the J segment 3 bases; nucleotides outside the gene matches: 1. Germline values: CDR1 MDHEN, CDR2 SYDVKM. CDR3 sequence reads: CASSSGQGTDTQYF. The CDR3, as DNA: TGTGCCAGCAGTTCGGGACAGGGGACAGATACGCAGTATTTT.

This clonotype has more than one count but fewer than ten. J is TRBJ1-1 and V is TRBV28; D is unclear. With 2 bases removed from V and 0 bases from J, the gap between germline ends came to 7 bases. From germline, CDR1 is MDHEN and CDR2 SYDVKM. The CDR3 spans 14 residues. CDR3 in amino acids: CASSLQAMNTEAFF. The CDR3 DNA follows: TGTGCCAGCAGTTTACAGGCCATGAACACTGAAGCTTTCTTT.

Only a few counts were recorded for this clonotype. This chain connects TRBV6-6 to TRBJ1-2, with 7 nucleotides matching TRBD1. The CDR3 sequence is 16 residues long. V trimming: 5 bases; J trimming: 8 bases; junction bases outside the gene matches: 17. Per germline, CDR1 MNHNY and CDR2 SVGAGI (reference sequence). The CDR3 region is CASSPPYQTGLEGYTF. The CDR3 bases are TGTGCCAGCAGTCCACCCTATCAGACAGGGCTGGAGGGCTACACCTTC.

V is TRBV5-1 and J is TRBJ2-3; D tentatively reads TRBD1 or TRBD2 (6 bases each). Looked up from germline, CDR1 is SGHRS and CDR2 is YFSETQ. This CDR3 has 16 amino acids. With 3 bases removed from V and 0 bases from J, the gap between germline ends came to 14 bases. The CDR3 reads CASSSGALGSTDTQYF. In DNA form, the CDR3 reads TGCGCCAGCAGCTCGGGGGCGCTCGGAAGCACAGATACGCAGTATTTT.

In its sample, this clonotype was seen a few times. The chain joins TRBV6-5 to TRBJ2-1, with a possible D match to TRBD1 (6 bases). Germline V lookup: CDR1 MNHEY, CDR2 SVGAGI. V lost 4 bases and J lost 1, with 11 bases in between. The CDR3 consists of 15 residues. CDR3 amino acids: CASSSSGTSYNEQFF. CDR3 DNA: TGTGCCAGCAGTTCCTCCGGGACATCCTACAATGAGCAGTTCTTC.

The CDR3 sequence is CASSYGTGGQQPQHF. CDR3 DNA sequence: TGTGCCAGCAGTTACGGGACAGGGGGCCAACAGCCCCAGCATTTT. The V call is TRBV6-2 or TRBV6-3, the J call TRBJ1-5, with 12 bases identical to TRBD1. The germline V gene encodes CDR1 MNHEY and CDR2 SVGEGT. The CDR3 is 15 residues long. The V and J ends lost 2 bases and 7 bases, in that order; junction bases with no gene match: 3.

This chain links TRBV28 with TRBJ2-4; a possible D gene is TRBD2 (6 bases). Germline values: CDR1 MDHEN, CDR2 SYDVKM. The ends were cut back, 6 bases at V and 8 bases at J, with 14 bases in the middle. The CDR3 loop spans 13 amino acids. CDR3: CASRDGREDIQYF. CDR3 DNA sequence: TGTGCCAGCAGGGACGGCAGGGAGGACATTCAGTACTTC.

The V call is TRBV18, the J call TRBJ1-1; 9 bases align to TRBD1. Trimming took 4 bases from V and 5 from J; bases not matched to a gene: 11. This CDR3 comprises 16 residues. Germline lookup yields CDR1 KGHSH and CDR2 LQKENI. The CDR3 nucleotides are TGTGCCAGCTCACAACAGGGGGCGCTTGGTTTTACTGAAGCTTTCTTT. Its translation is CASSQQGALGFTEAFF.

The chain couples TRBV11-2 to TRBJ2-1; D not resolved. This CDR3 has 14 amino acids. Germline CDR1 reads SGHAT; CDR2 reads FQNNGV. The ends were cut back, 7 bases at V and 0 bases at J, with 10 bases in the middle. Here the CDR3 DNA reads TGTGCCAGCAAAGGCCACTCCTCCTACAATGAGCAGTTCTTC. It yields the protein CASKGHSSYNEQFF.

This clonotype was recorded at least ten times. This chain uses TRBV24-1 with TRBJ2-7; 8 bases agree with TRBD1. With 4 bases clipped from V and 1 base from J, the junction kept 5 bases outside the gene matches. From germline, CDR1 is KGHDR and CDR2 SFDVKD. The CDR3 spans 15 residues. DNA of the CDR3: TGTGCCACCAGTGACACAGGGGGGTTATCCTACGAGCAGTACTTC. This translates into CATSDTGGLSYEQYF.

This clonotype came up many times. CDR3 region: CASSLVHTNTEAFF. In DNA form, the CDR3 reads TGTGCCAGCAGTTTGGTACATACGAACACTGAAGCTTTCTTT. V gene TRBV12-3 or TRBV12-4 combines with J gene TRBJ1-1; no clear D gene. This CDR3 is 14 amino acids long. V was cut by 3 bases and J by 1 base, with 9 bases left in between.

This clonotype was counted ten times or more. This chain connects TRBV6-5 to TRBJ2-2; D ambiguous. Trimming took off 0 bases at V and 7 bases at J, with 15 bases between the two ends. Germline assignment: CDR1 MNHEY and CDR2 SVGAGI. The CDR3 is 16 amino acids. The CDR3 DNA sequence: TGTGCCAGCAGTTACTCGGAAGGTCCTATCGGCGGGGAGCTGTTTTTT. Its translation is CASSYSEGPIGGELFF.

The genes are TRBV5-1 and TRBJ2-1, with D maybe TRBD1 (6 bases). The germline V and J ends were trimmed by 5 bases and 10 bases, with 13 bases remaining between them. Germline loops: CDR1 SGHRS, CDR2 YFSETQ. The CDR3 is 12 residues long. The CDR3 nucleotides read TGCGCCAGCAGTTCGACAGGCGGCGAGCAGTTCTTC. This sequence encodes CASSSTGGEQFF.